This entry lists 14 T cell receptor beta chains sequenced from one sample in a study of cytomegalovirus exposure and HLA in healthy donors. Researchers ran the PCR with 60 Vbeta and 13 Jbeta primers. Assay used: immunoSEQ multiplex PCR; TCRdb lists only in-frame clones, some missing. The sample has some 150,000 clones; roughly 76% are singletons. The specimen was PBMCs. All receptors come from a female donor in good health and CMV-seronegative.

In this sample, this clone turned up once. The V call is TRBV5-1, the J call TRBJ2-3, with 16 bases that match TRBD2. The V segment lost 3 bases and the J segment 2 bases; nucleotides outside the gene matches: 6. In germline, CDR1 is SGHRS, CDR2 YFSETQ. The CDR3 sequence is 18 residues long. CDR3 in amino acids: CASSSGTSGRAFTDTQYF. CDR3 coding DNA: TGCGCCAGCAGCTCCGGGACTAGCGGGAGGGCCTTCACAGATACGCAGTATTTT. Full variable domain (remainder filled in from reference TRBV5-1 and TRBJ2-3): KAGVTQTPRYLIKTRGQQVTLSCSPISGHRSVSWYQQTPGQGLQFLFEYFSETQRNKGNFPGRFSGRQFSNSRSEMNVSTLELGDSALYLCASSSGTSGRAFTDTQYFGPGTRLTVL.

V gene TRBV27 combines with J gene TRBJ1-2; D possibly corresponds to TRBD1 (5 bases). This CDR3 is built from 13 residues. Trimming pared 7 bases from V and 4 bases from J, leaving 13 bases between. From germline, CDR1 is MNHEY and CDR2 SMNVEV (reference sequence). CDR3 protein: CASTGGRGYGYTF. The DNA for the CDR3 is TGTGCCAGCACCGGGGGGAGGGGCTATGGCTACACCTTC.

The chain couples TRBV5-1 to TRBJ2-5; 10 bases are shared with TRBD2. The DNA matches TRBJ2-7 better at its end, which makes the J call doubtful. The CDR3 has 16 amino acids. Germline V lookup: CDR1 SGHRS, CDR2 YFSETQ. The CDR3 nucleotides read TGCGCCAGCAGCCCCGGGGGTCTAGCGGGAGACTACGAGCAGTACTTC. Translated: CASSPGGLAGDYEQYF.

The chain uses TRBV14 and TRBJ2-7; TRBD2 matches at 10 bases. The CDR3 is 14 residues long. V lost 5 bases to trimming and J lost 2 bases; unmatched junction nucleotides: 3. CDR1 SGHDN and CDR2 FVKESK come from the germline V gene. The CDR3 loop is CASSVLAGPYEQYF. CDR3 DNA sequence: TGTGCCAGCAGCGTACTAGCGGGACCCTACGAGCAGTACTTC.

The chain joins TRBV6-1 to TRBJ1-4, with 7 bases identical to TRBD1. The ends lost 3 bases at V and 0 bases at J; junction bases unmatched: 4. The CDR3 length is 16 residues. Germline V lookup: CDR1 MNHNS, CDR2 SASEGT. For the CDR3, the DNA is TGTGCCAGCAGTGATTTGCAGGGGGCAACTAATGAAAAACTGTTTTTT. As protein: CASSDLQGATNEKLFF.

With regard to this clone: At one boundary the junction diverges from the germline segment, which might be a read error. The rearrangement joins TRBV6-1 to TRBJ1-1, with unresolved D. Germline assignment: CDR1 MNHNS and CDR2 SASEGT. This CDR3 has 12 amino acids. The CDR3 DNA is TGTGCCAGCAATATTTGGAAGGAGGCTTCCGGTTTT. Its translation is CASNIWKEASGF.

The chain carries TRBV25-1 and TRBJ1-5; TRBD1 is a possible D gene (6 bases). Germline assignment: CDR1 MGHDK and CDR2 SYGVNS. The CDR3 is made up of 15 amino acids. Trimming removed 3 bases from V and 9 bases from J, with 18 bases in between. DNA for the CDR3: TGTGCCAGCAGTGAGGCAGGGGAGGGCAATTGGCCCCAGCATTTT. Translation gives CASSEAGEGNWPQHF.

The chain recombines TRBV6-1 with TRBJ1-5; the D gene is possibly TRBD1 (5 bases). This CDR3 region has 14 residues. The V and J ends lost 0 bases and 2 bases respectively, with 5 bases between them. Germline loops: CDR1 MNHNS, CDR2 SASEGT. CDR3 in amino acids: CASSEAGGNQPQHF. The CDR3 nucleotides are TGTGCCAGCAGTGAAGCAGGGGGCAATCAGCCCCAGCATTTT.

This clone was seen only once. The J gene is TRBJ2-1, the V gene TRBV5-4; 11 bases agree with TRBD2. The CDR3 consists of 17 residues. V gave up 0 bases and J gave up 0 bases; unmatched junction bases: 2. Germline assignment: CDR1 SGHNT and CDR2 YYREEE (reference sequence). CDR3 bases: TGTGCCAGCAGCTTGGGACTAGCGGGGAGCTCCTACAATGAGCAGTTCTTC. This codes for CASSLGLAGSSYNEQFF.

In its sample, this clone was seen once. The chain carries TRBV6-1 and TRBJ2-1; 11 positions agree with TRBD2. The germline CDR1 and CDR2 sequences are MNHNS and SASEGT. Losses at the gene ends were 7 bases for V and 4 bases for J; bases not matched to a gene: 6. The CDR3 consists of 15 residues. In DNA form, the CDR3 reads TGTGCCAGCATTCCGGGACTAGCGGTGTACAATGAGCAGTTCTTC. This codes for CASIPGLAVYNEQFF.

The gene calls are TRBV5-1 and TRBJ2-5, with D perhaps matching TRBD1 (5 bases). The CDR3 runs to 18 residues. CDR1 is SGHRS, CDR2 YFSETQ, per germline. The V end lost 1 base, the J end lost 4 bases, and 23 bases lay between the germline ends. The CDR3 DNA is TGCGCCAGCAGCTTGATTGTTAGACTTTGGGCAGGGCCAGAGACCCAGTACTTC. Protein: CASSLIVRLWAGPETQYF.

The table lists this clone with a count of one. V and J are TRBV27 and TRBJ2-7, with 10 bases lining up with TRBD1. This CDR3 region has 14 residues. CDR1 and CDR2 (germline): MNHEY, SMNVEV (reference sequence). Trimming cost V 5 bases and J 6 bases; bases outside gene matches: 7. Here the CDR3 DNA reads TGTGCCAGCAGTCCTGGACAGGGGGGATTCGAGCAGTACTTC. Its protein is CASSPGQGGFEQYF.

The genes are TRBV2 and TRBJ2-7, with 8 bases matching TRBD1. The junction had 6 bases not matched to a gene; V was cut back by 0 bases and J by 2 bases. This CDR3 is built from 16 residues. Germline assignment: CDR1 SNHLY and CDR2 FYNNEI. The CDR3: CASSEAGQGVTYEQYF. The CDR3 DNA follows: TGTGCCAGCAGTGAAGCCGGACAGGGCGTAACCTACGAGCAGTACTTC. The entire variable domain, with the rest obtained from reference TRBV2 and TRBJ2-7, is as follows: EPEVTQTPSHQVTQMGQEVILRCVPISNHLYFYWYRQILGQKVEFLVSFYNNEISEKSEIFDDQFSVERPDGSNFTLKIRSTKLEDSAMYFCASSEAGQGVTYEQYFGPGTRLTVT.

The chain employs TRBV18 and TRBJ2-1; 14 bases line up with TRBD2. CDR1 is KGHSH and CDR2 is LQKENI in the germline V gene. V shed 1 base and J 5 bases; nucleotides not matched to a gene: 4. This CDR3 is built from 17 residues. The CDR3 DNA follows: TGTGCCAGCTCACCACGGGGGACTAGCGGGAGCCACAATGAGCAGTTCTTC. It yields the protein CASSPRGTSGSHNEQFF.